These 17 T cell receptor beta chains were sequenced from one sample in a study of response to subunit inactivated influenza vaccine. TCRdb reanalysed the RT-PCR reads using MiXCR and keeps one entry per CDR3 protein. In the table there are 530,000 or so distinct CDR3 sequences, 13% to 15% of which are singletons. Material: PBMCs from blood, obtained roughly 12 days after vaccination. The receptors shown here come from a middle-aged man who received an inactivated influenza vaccine.

The rearrangement links TRBV6-2 or TRBV6-3 to TRBJ1-1; D gene unclear. Looked up from germline, CDR1 is MNHEY and CDR2 is SVGEGT. Deletions cut 9 bases from V and 6 bases from J, with 11 bases between. This CDR3 has 11 amino acids. CDR3 sequence reads: CARPLGSEAFF. CDR3 sequence (DNA): TGTGCCAGGCCCCTGGGGTCTGAAGCTTTCTTT.

The genes are TRBV10-3 and TRBJ2-7, with D perhaps matching TRBD2 (5 bases). V was trimmed by 0 bases and J by 4 bases, leaving 19 bases between them. The CDR3 loop spans 17 amino acids. Germline CDR1 reads ENHRY; CDR2 reads SYGVKD. The CDR3 DNA sequence: TGTGCCATCAGTGAGTCGATGGGTGGACTCGGATCTTACGAGCAGTACTTC. Amino acids: CAISESMGGLGSYEQYF.

The chain joins TRBV7-8 to TRBJ2-2, with 8 bases aligning to TRBD2. Looked up from germline, CDR1 is SGHVS and CDR2 is FQNEAQ. V lost 4 bases to trimming and J lost 0 bases; unmatched junction nucleotides: 7. This CDR3 spans 17 amino acids. The chain's CDR3 is CASSSYSGRANTGELFF. The CDR3 nucleotides read TGTGCCAGCAGCTCTTACTCCGGGAGGGCGAACACCGGGGAGCTGTTTTTT.

This chain uses TRBV28 with TRBJ1-2; D is undetermined. This CDR3 comprises 12 residues. V lost 6 bases and J lost 3, with 8 bases in between. Germline V CDR1 and CDR2: MDHEN, SYDVKM. CDR3 DNA sequence: TGTGCCAGCAGCCCGGAGGACTATGGCTACACCTTC. Protein sequence: CASSPEDYGYTF.

The genes are TRBV5-6 and TRBJ1-6, with 7 bases aligning to TRBD1. The trim removed 9 bases at V and 14 bases at J, leaving 11 bases unmatched. Germline-derived CDR1 and CDR2 are SGHDT and YYEEEE. The CDR3 is 12 residues long. CDR3 region: CATGQENSSLHF. The CDR3 DNA sequence: TGTGCCACCGGACAGGAGAATTCGTCCCTCCACTTT.

The J gene is TRBJ2-7, the V gene TRBV7-8, with D tentatively TRBD2 (5 bases). The CDR3 runs 13 residues. Germline V gene data show CDR1 as SGHVS and CDR2 as FQNEAQ. V lost 5 bases and J lost 3, with 11 bases in between. DNA for the CDR3: TGTGCCAGCAGCAATAGAGGGAACTACGAGCAGTACTTC. It encodes CASSNRGNYEQYF.

J is TRBJ1-4 and V is TRBV6-2 or TRBV6-3, with D possibly being TRBD1 (5 bases). The CDR3 has 15 residues. CDR1 MNHEY and CDR2 SVGEGT come from the germline V gene. Trimming took off 5 bases at V and 5 bases at J, with 15 bases between the two ends. Here the CDR3 reads CASSRRGGLNEKLFF. In DNA, the CDR3 is TGTGCCAGCAGTCGACGGGGCGGTCTCAATGAAAAACTGTTTTTT.

The chain joins TRBV12-3 or TRBV12-4 to TRBJ1-1; D possibly corresponds to TRBD1 (5 bases). Deletions cut 5 bases from V and 1 base from J, with 11 bases between. The CDR3 runs to 14 residues. CDR3 in DNA: TGTGCCAGCAGTATGGACATTCGGAACACTGAAGCTTTCTTT. Protein: CASSMDIRNTEAFF.

This clonotype was counted ten times or more. This chain joins TRBV20-1 and TRBJ2-5; D gene ambiguous. Trimming shortened V by 3 bases and J by 5 bases, and 13 bases separated the two germline ends. The CDR3 is made up of 13 amino acids. Germline CDR1 DFQATT, CDR2 SNEGSKA (reference sequence). CDR3 bases: TGCAGTGCTAGTAAAGTGACCGGGGAGACCCAGTACTTC. It is translated as CSASKVTGETQYF.

This clonotype appeared a few times. The rearrangement joins TRBV29-1 to TRBJ2-7; D is ambiguous. The CDR3 runs to 11 residues. V was pared by 4 bases and J by 3 bases, with 7 bases between. Germline CDR1 and CDR2: SQVTM and ANQGSEA. Here the CDR3 DNA reads TGCAGCGTTGTAGACTTCTACGAGCAGTACTTC. Its protein product is CSVVDFYEQYF.

This clonotype has a handful of counts. The chain combines TRBV15 with TRBJ1-5, with 7 bases identical to TRBD1. This CDR3 contains 15 residues. Trimming removed 0 bases from V and 2 bases from J; junction bases left unmatched: 1. The germline CDR1 and CDR2 sequences are LNHNV and YYDKDF (reference sequence). The CDR3 DNA follows: TGTGCCACCAGCAGAGATGGGACAGGCAATCAGCCCCAGCATTTT. Translating it yields CATSRDGTGNQPQHF.

V is TRBV28 and J is TRBJ1-5; no clear D. CDR1 is MDHEN, CDR2 SYDVKM, per germline. With 2 bases removed from V and 6 bases from J, the gap between germline ends came to 11 bases. The CDR3 length is 14 residues. The chain's CDR3 is CASSLTVGGQPQHF. CDR3 coding DNA: TGTGCCAGCAGTTTAACGGTGGGAGGTCAGCCCCAGCATTTT. Full variable domain (remainder filled in from reference TRBV28 and TRBJ1-5): DVKVTQSSRYLVKRTGEKVFLECVQDMDHENMFWYRQDPGLGLRLIYFSYDVKMKEKGDIPEGYSVSREKKERFSLILESASTNQTSMYLCASSLTVGGQPQHFGDGTRLSIL.

This chain connects TRBV20-1 to TRBJ2-7; 11 bases fit TRBD1. The CDR3 loop spans 16 amino acids. V lost 6 bases and J lost 0; bases outside the gene matches: 10. CDR1 and CDR2 (germline): DFQATT, SNEGSKA (reference sequence). The CDR3 sequence is CSANGQGAEFSYEQYF. CDR3 DNA sequence: TGCAGTGCAAACGGACAGGGGGCCGAATTCTCCTACGAGCAGTACTTC.

This clonotype was recorded a few times. The J gene is TRBJ2-1, the V gene TRBV20-1, with 12 bases identical to TRBD2. Germline CDR1 DFQATT, CDR2 SNEGSKA (reference sequence). The CDR3 spans 15 residues. The V and J ends lost 3 bases and 7 bases, in that order; junction bases with no gene match: 7. CDR3 in DNA: TGCAGTGCTAGGGGGACTAGCGGGCCCTCTAATGAGCAGTTCTTC. Its translation: CSARGTSGPSNEQFF.

This clonotype was seen many times. The genes are TRBV12-3 or TRBV12-4 and TRBJ2-7; D call uncertain. V lost 5 bases, J lost 2 bases, and 4 bases lay in between. This CDR3 region has 11 residues. The CDR3 sequence is CASSKAYEQYF. The CDR3 nucleotides are TGTGCCAGCAGTAAGGCCTACGAGCAGTACTTC.

V is TRBV5-4 and J is TRBJ1-1; 8 bases line up with TRBD1. CDR1 SGHNT and CDR2 YYREEE come from the germline V gene (reference sequence). The J segment lost 1 base and the V segment lost 4 bases, leaving 6 bases of the junction unmatched. The CDR3 consists of 15 residues. CDR3 amino acids: CASSLRTGKNTEAFF. Here the CDR3 DNA reads TGTGCCAGCAGCCTCCGGACAGGGAAGAACACTGAAGCTTTCTTT. Full variable domain (rest looked up from reference TRBV5-4 and TRBJ1-1): ETGVTQSPTHLIKTRGQQVTLRCSSQSGHNTVSWYQQALGQGPQFIFQYYREEENGRGNFPPRFSGLQFPNYSSELNVNALELDDSALYLCASSLRTGKNTEAFFGQGTRLTVV.

This clonotype occurred once. V and J are TRBV6-5 and TRBJ1-5, with 7 bases identical to TRBD1. The CDR3 runs to 16 residues. V lost 2 bases and J lost 2; bases outside the gene matches: 6. Germline V CDR1 and CDR2: MNHEY, SVGAGI. The chain's CDR3 is CASSYPLDRGNQPQHF. CDR3 coding DNA: TGTGCCAGCAGTTACCCCCTAGACAGGGGCAATCAGCCCCAGCATTTT.